This TCR beta chain came from a study of graft-versus-host responses after intestinal transplantation (dated by TCRdb to the early 2020s). At the level of the whole study: Recipients received multivisceral, liver-intestinal, or isolated intestinal transplants. All recipients received anti-thymocyte globulin induction followed by maintenance tacrolimus and steroids for 3 to 4 years. After intestinal transplantation, graft-versus-host and host-versus-graft alloreactive T cell clones in the graft, circulation and bone marrow were tracked using bulk TCR-beta CDR3 sequencing. Alloreactive clones were identified by sequencing pre-transplant mixed lymphocyte reaction products and comparing them with unstimulated pre-transplant donor and recipient T cells. The cohort enrolled about two dozen intestinal transplant recipients, one of whom was a retransplant, and 3 patients without pretransplant specimens were excluded. A peak of at least 4% donor T cells among recipient peripheral blood mononuclear cells was the definition used for donor T cell macrochimerism. Rather than being sequenced by the commercial service, samples from three later patients were sequenced in-house on an Illumina MiSeq and processed with MiXCR. Summary of the overall study and its limitations: Conclusions were limited by the relatively low number and heterogeneity of intestinal transplant patients. Patients with donor T cell macrochimerism had high GvH to HvG T cell clonal ratios in their allografts. Early after transplant, declines in HvG clones were associated with peak levels of circulating GvH clones. GvH clones turned up in recipient bone marrow, with some appearing earlier in ileal mucosa or blood, a pattern consistent with an intestinal mucosal origin.

Per the germline V gene, SGHAT is the CDR1 and FQNNGV is the CDR2. The junction shows trimming of 3 bases on V and 6 bases on J, plus 12 bases between the germline ends. Taken from cysteine to phenylalanine, the CDR3 has 14 residues. The CDR3 DNA has 42 bases and is translated from base 1. In the case of this clone: No base quality values were provided; no much bigger clone lies one nucleotide off.

Libraries came from the immunoSEQ multiplex PCR assay. In most patients, genomic DNA was isolated using the Qiagen DNeasy Blood and Tissue Kit and sent frozen to Adaptive Biotechnologies for TCR sequencing. For most patients, high-throughput TCR-beta CDR3 sequencing of genomic DNA was performed by Adaptive Biotechnologies. Under the source paper's analysis protocol: TCR sequencing data for approximately 19 patients were retrieved from Adaptive's ImmunoSEQ software; three other patients were processed with MiXCR and VDJtools. CD4 versus CD8 sorting errors were corrected by removing sequences found in both subsets at a frequency ratio below 5:1. CDR3 nucleotide sequences shared between donor and recipient were removed because their origin could not be assigned. At least 2-fold expansion over unstimulated cells and a minimum CFSE-low frequency of 0.002% (template counts) or 0.001% (read counts) were required for clones to be classified as alloreactive. A clone was considered mappable if detected in the sequenced pre-transplant spleen, lymph node, or MLR CFSE-low populations of the donor or recipient. The cumulative frequency of alloreactive clones was calculated as a percentage of all sequences, weighted by copy number. Here the immuneACCESS table is served through TCRdb, limited to in-frame sequences with V and J called. Missing clones are a known gap in these copies; in checked studies unresolved V genes cover under half, and the rest lacks a known reason. From that table come the V and J calls and clone size; the DNA was used to work out D and trimming. The sample profile shows approximately 22,000 clones; about 45% of them were found once. Of the sample, 0.88% is held by the ten largest clones.

This specimen's time point label, interpreted: cells obtained before transplantation from donor or recipient. In the mixed lymphocyte reactions, some 200,000 CFSE-labeled pre-transplant responders were plated with some 200,000 irradiated violet-dye-labeled stimulators and cultured for approximately six days. After the mixed lymphocyte reaction, proliferating CD3+CD4+CFSE-low and CD3+CD8+CFSE-low responder cells were FACS-sorted on a BD Influx sorter. Sequencing used alloreactive CD4+ T cells from a mixed lymphocyte reaction culture, obtained before intestinal transplant. The cell subset or site label for this specimen denotes: CFSE-low proliferating T cells sorted from approximately six-day pre-transplant mixed lymphocyte reaction (GvH or HvG direction). Here the chain combines TRBV11-2 and TRBJ2-1; the D gene is perhaps TRBD2, from 5 matching bases. The clonotype was recovered from a human patient who received an intestinal transplant. The nucleotide sequence reads as follows: TGTGCCAGCAGCTTGCTTAGCGTCCCCAATGAGCAGTTCTTC. Its translation is CASSLLSVPNEQFF.